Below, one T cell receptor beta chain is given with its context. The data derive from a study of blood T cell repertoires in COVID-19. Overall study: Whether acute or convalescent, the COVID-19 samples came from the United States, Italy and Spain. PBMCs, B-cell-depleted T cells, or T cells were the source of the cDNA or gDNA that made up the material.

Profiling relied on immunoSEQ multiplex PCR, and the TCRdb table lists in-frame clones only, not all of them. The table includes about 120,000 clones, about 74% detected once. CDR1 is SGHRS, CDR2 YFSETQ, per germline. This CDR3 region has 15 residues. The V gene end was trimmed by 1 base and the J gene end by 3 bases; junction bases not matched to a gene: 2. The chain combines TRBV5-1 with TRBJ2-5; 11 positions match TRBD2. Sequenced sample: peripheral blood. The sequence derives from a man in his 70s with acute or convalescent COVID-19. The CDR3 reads CASSLTSGSEETQYF. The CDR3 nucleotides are TGCGCCAGCAGCTTGACTAGCGGGAGCGAAGAGACCCAGTACTTC. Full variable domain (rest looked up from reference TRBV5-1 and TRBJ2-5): KAGVTQTPRYLIKTRGQQVTLSCSPISGHRSVSWYQQTPGQGLQFLFEYFSETQRNKGNFPGRFSGRQFSNSRSEMNVSTLELGDSALYLCASSLTSGSEETQYFGPGTRLLVL.